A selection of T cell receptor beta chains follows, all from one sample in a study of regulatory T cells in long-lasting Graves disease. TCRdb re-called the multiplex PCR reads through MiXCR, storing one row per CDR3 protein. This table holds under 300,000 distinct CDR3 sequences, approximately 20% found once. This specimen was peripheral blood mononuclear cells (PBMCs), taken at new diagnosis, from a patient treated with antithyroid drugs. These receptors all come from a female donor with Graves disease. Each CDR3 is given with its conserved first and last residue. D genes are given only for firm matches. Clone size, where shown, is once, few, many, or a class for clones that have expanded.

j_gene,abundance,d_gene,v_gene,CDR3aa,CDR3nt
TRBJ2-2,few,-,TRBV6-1,CASRFSQGGDTGELFF,TGTGCCAGCAGATTTTCCCAGGGAGGAGACACCGGGGAGCTGTTTTTT
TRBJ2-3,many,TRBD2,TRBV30,CAWRPGLAGITQYF,TGTGCCTGGAGGCCAGGACTAGCGGGTATTACGCAGTATTTT
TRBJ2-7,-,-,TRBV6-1,CASSEALQAYEQYF,TGTGCCAGCAGTGAAGCGCTTCAGGCCTACGAGCAGTACTTC
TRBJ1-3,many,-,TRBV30,CAWSSSGNTIYF,TGTGCCTGGAGTTCCTCTGGAAACACCATATATTTT
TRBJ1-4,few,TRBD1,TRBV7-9,CASSPGTAAEKLFF,TGTGCCAGCAGCCCCGGGACAGCGGCTGAAAAACTGTTTTTT
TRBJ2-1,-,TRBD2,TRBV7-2,CASSLALGLAGDDNEQFF,TGTGCCAGCAGCTTAGCTTTGGGACTAGCGGGAGATGACAATGAGCAGTTCTTC
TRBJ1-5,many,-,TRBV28,CASSFHQPQHF,TGTGCCAGCAGTTTCCATCAGCCCCAGCATTTT
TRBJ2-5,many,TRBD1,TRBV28,CASSNSGGVETQYF,TGTGCCAGCAGTAACTCAGGGGGCGTAGAGACCCAGTACTTC
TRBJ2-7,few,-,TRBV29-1,CSVKIGGYEQYF,TGCAGCGTTAAAATTGGGGGCTACGAGCAGTACTTC
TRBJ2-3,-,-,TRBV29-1,CSVRLYHDGGVTADTQYF,TGCAGCGTTCGACTTTACCATGACGGCGGGGTAACGGCAGATACGCAGTATTTT
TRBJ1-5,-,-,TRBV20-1,CSATTGNSNQPQHF,TGCAGTGCAACGACGGGGAATAGCAATCAGCCCCAGCATTTT
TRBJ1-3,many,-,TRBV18,CASSPPKRVGNTIYF,TGTGCCAGCTCACCACCGAAGCGAGTAGGAAACACCATATATTTT
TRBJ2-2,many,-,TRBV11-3,CASSFMSRAGELFF,TGTGCCAGCAGCTTTATGTCTCGGGCCGGGGAGCTGTTTTTT
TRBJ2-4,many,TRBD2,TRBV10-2,CASSEVAGDENIQYF,TGCGCCAGCAGTGAGGTCGCGGGAGACGAAAACATTCAGTACTTC
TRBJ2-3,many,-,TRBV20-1,CSARDFRTGSTDTQYF,TGCAGTGCTAGAGATTTCCGGACTGGCAGCACAGATACGCAGTATTTT
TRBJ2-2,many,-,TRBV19,CASSIGVNTGELFF,TGTGCCAGTAGTATTGGGGTAAACACCGGGGAGCTGTTTTTT
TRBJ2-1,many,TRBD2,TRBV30,CAWTSGRGSYEQFF,TGTGCCTGGACAAGCGGGAGGGGGTCGTATGAGCAGTTCTTC
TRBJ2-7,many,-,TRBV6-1,CASRTYRDYEQYF,TGTGCCAGCAGAACATACAGGGACTACGAGCAGTACTTC
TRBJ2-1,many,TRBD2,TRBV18,CASSPPASGYNEQFF,TGTGCCAGCTCACCGCCGGCTAGCGGATACAATGAGCAGTTCTTC
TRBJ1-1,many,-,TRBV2,CASSERGRTANTEAFF,TGTGCCAGCAGTGAAAGGGGGAGGACTGCGAACACTGAAGCTTTCTTT
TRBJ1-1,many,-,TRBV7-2,CASSLMPGRAFF,TGTGCCAGCAGTCTTATGCCGGGAAGAGCTTTCTTT
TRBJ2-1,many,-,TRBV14,CASSQEWRNAYNEQFF,TGTGCCAGCAGCCAAGAGTGGCGAAATGCCTACAATGAGCAGTTCTTC
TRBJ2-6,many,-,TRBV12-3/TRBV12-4,CASSFTSQGVLTF,TGTGCCAGCAGTTTCACATCTCAGGGCGTCCTGACTTTC
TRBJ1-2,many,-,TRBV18,CASSPVGQGRGYTF,TGTGCCAGCTCACCGGTGGGACAAGGGAGAGGCTACACCTTC
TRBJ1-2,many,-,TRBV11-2,CASSLVSDGYTF,TGTGCCAGCAGCTTAGTGTCCGATGGCTACACCTTC
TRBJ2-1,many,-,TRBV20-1,CSAKLSSYNEQFF,TGCAGTGCAAAGTTGAGCTCCTACAATGAGCAGTTCTTC
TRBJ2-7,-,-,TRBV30,CAWRSSYSSYEQYF,TGTGCCTGGAGGAGCAGCTATAGCTCCTACGAGCAGTACTTC
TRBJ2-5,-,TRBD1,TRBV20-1,CSANDRVGETQYF,TGCAGTGCAAATGACAGGGTAGGAGAGACCCAGTACTTC
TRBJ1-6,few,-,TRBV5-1,CASSPGDRSPLHF,TGCGCCAGCAGTCCGGGGGATCGGTCACCCCTCCACTTT
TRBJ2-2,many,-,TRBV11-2,CASSLIQGELFF,TGTGCCAGCAGCTTAATTCAGGGGGAGCTGTTTTTT
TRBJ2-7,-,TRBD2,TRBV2,CASRAFAGGPGEQYF,TGTGCCAGCAGGGCTTTTGCGGGAGGGCCGGGCGAGCAGTACTTC
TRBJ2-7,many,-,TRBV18,CASSPSAYYEQYF,TGTGCCAGCTCACCATCGGCATACTACGAGCAGTACTTC
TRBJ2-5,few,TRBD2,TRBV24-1,CATSDPRGSGTQYF,TGTGCCACCAGTGATCCCCGCGGGAGTGGGACCCAGTACTTC
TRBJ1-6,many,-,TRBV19,CASKNLPGDSPLHF,TGTGCCAGTAAGAACCTCCCTGGGGATTCACCCCTCCACTTT
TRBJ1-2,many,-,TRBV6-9,CASSYFGMYGYTF,TGTGCCAGCAGTTACTTCGGGATGTATGGCTACACCTTC
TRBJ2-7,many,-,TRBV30,CACPPQGSASYEQYF,TGTGCCTGTCCTCCCCAGGGGAGCGCCTCCTACGAGCAGTACTTC
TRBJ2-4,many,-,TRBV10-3,CATAHKNIQYF,TGTGCCACCGCCCACAAAAACATTCAGTACTTC
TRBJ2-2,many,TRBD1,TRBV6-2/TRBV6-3,CASRNPRGGAFTGELFF,TGTGCCAGCAGAAACCCAAGAGGGGGCGCGTTCACCGGGGAGCTGTTTTTT
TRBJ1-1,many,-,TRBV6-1,CASSESALREAFF,TGTGCCAGCAGTGAATCTGCGCTGAGGGAAGCTTTCTTT
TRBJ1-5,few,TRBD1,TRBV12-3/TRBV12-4,CASAPGQGAWQPQHF,TGTGCCAGCGCTCCCGGACAGGGGGCATGGCAGCCCCAGCATTTT
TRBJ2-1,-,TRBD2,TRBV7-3,CASSSVSRTSGRVDNEQFF,TGTGCCAGCAGCTCAGTCTCACGAACGAGCGGGAGGGTAGACAATGAGCAGTTCTTC
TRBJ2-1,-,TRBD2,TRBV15,CATSRDRIGTSARDEQFF,TGTGCCACCAGCAGAGATAGGATCGGGACTAGCGCTCGGGATGAGCAGTTCTTC
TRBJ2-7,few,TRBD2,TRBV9,CASSVEGTSGSQQYF,TGTGCCAGCAGCGTAGAGGGCACTAGCGGGAGCCAGCAGTACTTC
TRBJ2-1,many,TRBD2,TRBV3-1,CASSPPGLDYNEQFF,TGTGCCAGCAGCCCCCCGGGACTAGACTACAATGAGCAGTTCTTC
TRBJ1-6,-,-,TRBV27,CATKDVSSYNSPLHF,TGTGCCACCAAGGACGTGAGCTCCTATAATTCACCCCTCCACTTT